These 32 T cell receptor beta chains were sequenced from one sample in a study of cytomegalovirus exposure and HLA in healthy donors. The study ran its PCR with 60 Vbeta and 13 Jbeta primers. The table came from immunoSEQ multiplex PCR; TCRdb's copy has only in-frame clones and leaves some out. The sample records about 180,000 clones, around 77% being singletons. Specimen: PBMCs. All receptors come from a woman in her twenties or thirties in good health and CMV-seronegative.

J is TRBJ1-6 and V is TRBV11-2, with D unresolved. From germline, CDR1 is SGHAT and CDR2 FQNNGV. The V end lost 3 bases, the J end lost 6 bases, and 3 bases lay between the germline ends. The CDR3 spans 12 residues. CDR3 coding DNA: TGTGCCAGCAGCTTTCGTAATTCACCCCTCCACTTT. Translated: CASSFRNSPLHF.

The gene calls are TRBV5-1 and TRBJ2-1; 9 nucleotides align to TRBD1. The CDR3 is 15 residues long. Germline values: CDR1 SGHRS, CDR2 YFSETQ. V shed 0 bases, J shed 8 bases, and the junction held 6 bases outside the gene matches. CDR3 in DNA: TGCGCCAGCAGCTTGGACCGACAGGGGGTCGATGAGCAGTTCTTC. This gives the protein CASSLDRQGVDEQFF.

The rearrangement links TRBV9 to TRBJ1-1; 8 bases match TRBD1. Germline CDR1 and CDR2: SGDLS and YYNGEE. V was pared by 3 bases and J by 2 bases, with 6 bases of the junction left unmatched. The CDR3 has 15 amino acids. CDR3 loop: CASSALDRVNTEAFF. The CDR3 DNA follows: TGTGCCAGCAGCGCTTTGGACAGGGTCAACACTGAAGCTTTCTTT. The variable domain in full, completed from reference TRBV9 and TRBJ1-1, reads DSGVTQTPKHLITATGQRVTLRCSPRSGDLSVYWYQQSLDQGLQFLIQYYNGEERAKGNILERFSAQQFPDLHSELNLSSLELGDSALYFCASSALDRVNTEAFFGQGTRLTVV.

The chain is built from TRBV2 and TRBJ2-7; D remains unclear. Germline V gives CDR1 SNHLY, CDR2 FYNNEI. The CDR3 totals 11 residues. The ends were cut back, 2 bases at V and 7 bases at J, with 6 bases in the middle. CDR3: CASSEPQEQYF. The CDR3 coding sequence is TGTGCCAGCAGTGAACCCCAAGAGCAGTACTTC.

In this sample, this clone turned up once. V gene TRBV7-2 combines with J gene TRBJ2-4; 8 nucleotides align to TRBD1. This CDR3 comprises 17 residues. Germline V gene sequence: CDR1 SGHTA, CDR2 FQGNSA. The ends lost 5 bases at V and 0 bases at J; junction bases unmatched: 9. The CDR3 is CASSRPGQDLAKNIQYF. Here the CDR3 DNA reads TGTGCCAGCAGCCGGCCGGGACAGGACTTAGCCAAAAACATTCAGTACTTC. The variable domain in full, with the rest retrieved from reference TRBV7-2 and TRBJ2-4, is GAGVSQSPSNKVTEKGKDVELRCDPISGHTALYWYRQSLGQGLEFLIYFQGNSAPDKSGLPSDRFSAERTGGSVSTLTIQRTQQEDSAVYLCASSRPGQDLAKNIQYFGAGTRLSVL.

The chain couples TRBV5-4 to TRBJ2-7, with 10 bases identical to TRBD1. CDR1 is SGHNT, CDR2 YYREEE, per germline (reference sequence). The V gene end was trimmed by 1 base and the J gene end by 6 bases; junction bases not matched to a gene: 4. This CDR3 spans 14 amino acids. CDR3 residues: CASSLRDRGSEQYF. The CDR3 nucleotides read TGTGCCAGCAGCTTGAGGGACAGGGGATCCGAGCAGTACTTC. Based on the CDR3 plus reference TRBV5-4 and TRBJ2-7, the full variable domain is ETGVTQSPTHLIKTRGQQVTLRCSSQSGHNTVSWYQQALGQGPQFIFQYYREEENGRGNFPPRFSGLQFPNYSSELNVNALELDDSALYLCASSLRDRGSEQYFGPGTRLTVT.

The rearrangement links TRBV6-1 to TRBJ2-5; possibly TRBD2 for D (6 bases). Trimming left V 6 bases short and J 5 bases short, with 16 bases between. The germline V gene has CDR1 MNHNS and CDR2 SASEGT. This CDR3 has 14 residues. The CDR3 nucleotides are TGTGCCAGCAGCTCATCAGCGGGTGGGGAGACCCAGTACTTC. Protein sequence: CASSSSAGGETQYF.

The chain carries TRBV2 and TRBJ2-7; possibly TRBD2 for D (6 bases). V lost 6 bases to trimming and J lost 3 bases, with 9 bases between them. The CDR3 consists of 12 residues. Germline lookup yields CDR1 SNHLY and CDR2 FYNNEI. CDR3 residues: CASRGGSYEQYF. The CDR3 DNA sequence: TGTGCCAGCAGAGGAGGGAGCTACGAGCAGTACTTC.

This clone was counted once. The chain has TRBV5-1 and TRBJ2-1; 7 bases line up with TRBD1. This CDR3 has 17 amino acids. The germline gives CDR1 SGHRS, CDR2 YFSETQ. The J segment lost 4 bases and the V segment lost 4 bases, leaving 14 bases of the junction unmatched. The CDR3 loop reads CASSKRTGPVLYNEQFF. CDR3 in DNA: TGCGCCAGCAGCAAACGGACAGGCCCCGTTCTGTACAATGAGCAGTTCTTC.

This clone was detected only once. The chain employs TRBV4-3 and TRBJ2-1; tentatively, D is TRBD1 (6 bases). CDR1 is LGHNA, CDR2 YSLEER, per germline. With 1 base removed from V and 3 bases from J, the gap between germline ends came to 10 bases. This CDR3 has 15 amino acids. The CDR3 DNA sequence: TGCGCCAGCAGCCAAGCTGGGGGCCTCTACAATGAGCAGTTCTTC. This sequence encodes CASSQAGGLYNEQFF.

J is TRBJ2-7 and V is TRBV10-1; D not resolved. In germline, CDR1 is WNHNN, CDR2 SYGVQD (reference sequence). The CDR3 is 10 residues long. Trimming left V 5 bases short and J 4 bases short, with 3 bases between. The CDR3 bases are TGCGCCAGCAGTCAGTACGAGCAGTACTTC. It yields the protein CASSQYEQYF.

The V gene is TRBV6-6, the J gene TRBJ1-1; no clear D gene. With 0 bases removed from V and 4 bases from J, the gap between germline ends came to 6 bases. CDR3 length: 13 amino acids. Looked up from germline, CDR1 is MNHNY and CDR2 is SVGAGI (reference sequence). CDR3 sequence: CASSYSATTEAFF. CDR3 nucleotides: TGTGCCAGCAGTTACTCAGCGACCACTGAAGCTTTCTTT.

This chain links TRBV30 with TRBJ2-2; 8 nucleotides line up with TRBD1. The V gene end was trimmed by 7 bases and the J gene end by 6 bases; junction bases not matched to a gene: 10. The germline V gene encodes CDR1 GTSNPN and CDR2 SVGIG (reference sequence). The CDR3 spans 14 residues. CDR3 sequence: CASRGQGAAGELFF. DNA for the CDR3: TGTGCCTCCCGAGGGCAGGGGGCGGCCGGGGAGCTGTTTTTT.

The rearrangement links TRBV10-3 to TRBJ2-6; 10 nucleotides match TRBD1. With V trimmed by 6 bases and J by 2 bases, 4 bases remained unmatched. CDR3 length equals 16 residues. From germline, CDR1 is ENHRY and CDR2 SYGVKD. CDR3 protein: CAISRQGAAGANVLTF. The CDR3 coding sequence is TGTGCCATCAGCCGACAGGGGGCGGCTGGGGCCAACGTCCTGACTTTC.

The rearrangement uses TRBV4-2 and TRBJ1-1; 7 bases map to TRBD1. The V segment lost 1 base and the J segment 1 base; nucleotides outside the gene matches: 3. Germline-derived CDR1 and CDR2 are LGHNA and YNFKEQ. The CDR3 runs to 15 residues. In DNA, the CDR3 is TGTGCCAGCAGCCAAGTCTCAGGGGGGAACACTGAAGCTTTCTTT. This codes for CASSQVSGGNTEAFF.

The CDR3, as DNA: TGTGCCACTCACTGGTTGGACACTGGCTACACCTTC. It specifies CATHWLDTGYTF. The chain employs TRBV28 and TRBJ1-2; weak D call: TRBD1 (5 bases). Trimming removed 10 bases from V and 7 bases from J, with 16 bases in between. Germline V gives CDR1 MDHEN, CDR2 SYDVKM. The CDR3 is 12 amino acids.

This clone appeared a single time. The rearrangement joins TRBV27 to TRBJ1-4; TRBD1 aligns across 8 bases. Germline V gene data show CDR1 as MNHEY and CDR2 as SMNVEV (reference sequence). This CDR3 has 16 amino acids. The V gene end was trimmed by 5 bases and the J gene end by 8 bases; junction bases not matched to a gene: 13. Here the CDR3 reads CASSPLRQGRKEKLFF. CDR3 DNA sequence: TGTGCCAGCAGTCCGCTGCGACAGGGGAGGAAAGAAAAACTGTTTTTT.

The chain carries TRBV5-6 and TRBJ2-3; 8 bases map to TRBD1. The length of the CDR3 is 15 residues. Per germline, CDR1 SGHDT and CDR2 YYEEEE. The V gene end was trimmed by 0 bases and the J gene end by 5 bases; junction bases not matched to a gene: 5. The CDR3 DNA follows: TGTGCCAGCAGCTTGGGACAGGGGCCACAAGATACGCAGTATTTT. Its protein product is CASSLGQGPQDTQYF.

The genes are TRBV12-5 and TRBJ1-5; possibly TRBD1 for D (6 bases). CDR3 length: 15 residues. Trimming removed 0 bases from V and 0 bases from J, with 6 bases in between. In germline, CDR1 is LGHNT, CDR2 FRNRAP. The CDR3 DNA reads as TGTGCTAGTGGTTTGGTAGGGGGTAGCAATCAGCCCCAGCATTTT. Translated, it gives CASGLVGGSNQPQHF.

This sequence joins TRBV27 and TRBJ1-2, with no clear D. The CDR3 is 13 residues long. The V gene's germline CDR1 is MNHEY and CDR2 SMNVEV (reference sequence). The ends were cut back, 10 bases at V and 2 bases at J, with 14 bases in the middle. CDR3: CATRREVNYGYTF. CDR3 nucleotides: TGTGCCACCAGGCGGGAAGTAAACTATGGCTACACCTTC.

The genes are TRBV7-3 and TRBJ2-6; 9 bases map to TRBD1. Germline lookup yields CDR1 SGHTA and CDR2 FQGTGA. V trimming: 5 bases; J trimming: 4 bases; junction bases outside the gene matches: 12. The CDR3 length is 18 residues. The CDR3, as DNA: TGTGCCAGCAGCCCCCGGACAGGGGTATCTTTCGGGGCCAACGTCCTGACTTTC. It codes for CASSPRTGVSFGANVLTF.

CDR3: CASSVAVRGSGEQYF. The CDR3 DNA follows: TGTGCCAGCAGCGTAGCGGTGAGGGGGAGTGGCGAGCAGTACTTC. The chain employs TRBV9 and TRBJ2-7, with D possibly matching TRBD1 (6 bases). The V end lost 0 bases, the J end lost 6 bases, and 16 bases lay between the germline ends. Per the germline V gene, CDR1 is SGDLS and CDR2 is YYNGEE. There are 15 residues in the CDR3.

This clone came up once. The chain recombines TRBV7-2 with TRBJ2-7; TRBD2 matches at 7 bases. This CDR3 comprises 15 residues. V dropped 3 bases and J dropped 0; count of bases not matched to a gene: 5. CDR1 is SGHTA, CDR2 FQGNSA, per germline. CDR3 sequence reads: CASSFTSASSYEQYF. As DNA, the CDR3 is TGTGCCAGCAGCTTTACTAGCGCGAGCTCCTACGAGCAGTACTTC.

V and J are TRBV9 and TRBJ1-2; 11 nucleotides match TRBD1. CDR1 and CDR2 from the germline V gene are SGDLS and YYNGEE. This CDR3 comprises 17 residues. With V trimmed by 0 bases and J by 0 bases, 4 bases remained unmatched. In DNA, the CDR3 is TGTGCCAGCAGCGTAGCGGGACAGGGGGGGTCTAACTATGGCTACACCTTC. Protein sequence: CASSVAGQGGSNYGYTF. The variable domain in full, with the rest retrieved from reference TRBV9 and TRBJ1-2, is DSGVTQTPKHLITATGQRVTLRCSPRSGDLSVYWYQQSLDQGLQFLIQYYNGEERAKGNILERFSAQQFPDLHSELNLSSLELGDSALYFCASSVAGQGGSNYGYTFGSGTRLTVV.

J is TRBJ2-7 and V is TRBV5-1; the match to TRBD1 covers 9 bases. The CDR3 consists of 15 residues. V was pared by 0 bases and J by 3 bases, with 4 bases of the junction left unmatched. The germline V gene encodes CDR1 SGHRS and CDR2 YFSETQ. The CDR3 nucleotides read TGCGCCAGCAGCTTGGCCGAGGGACAGGGCTACGAGCAGTACTTC. Its protein is CASSLAEGQGYEQYF.

This chain uses TRBV4-3 with TRBJ1-1; D is unclear. CDR3 length equals 14 residues. Germline loops: CDR1 LGHNA, CDR2 YSLEER. V lost 4 bases and J 0 bases, leaving 9 bases between the germline ends. The CDR3 sequence: CASSPDNMNTEAFF. DNA for the CDR3: TGCGCCAGCAGCCCCGACAATATGAACACTGAAGCTTTCTTT.

The chain carries TRBV9 and TRBJ2-5; 9 nucleotides match TRBD2. The CDR3 contains 15 residues. Germline loops: CDR1 SGDLS, CDR2 YYNGEE. Trimming removed 0 bases from V and 2 bases from J; junction bases left unmatched: 2. CDR3 protein: CASSVESGGQETQYF. The CDR3 bases are TGTGCCAGCAGCGTAGAGAGCGGGGGGCAAGAGACCCAGTACTTC.

CDR3 nucleotides: TGTGCCAGCAGCTTAATCGGGAACAGGGGATGGCCCAACACCGGGGAGCTGTTTTTT. Translation: CASSLIGNRGWPNTGELFF. This chain uses TRBV7-8 with TRBJ2-2; 7 bases are shared with TRBD1. Germline V gene lookup returns CDR1 SGHVS and CDR2 FQNEAQ. V shed 2 bases, J shed 2 bases, and the junction held 14 bases outside the gene matches. The CDR3 is made up of 19 amino acids. Supplemented by reference TRBV7-8 and TRBJ2-2, the full variable domain reads GAGVSQSPRYKVAKRGQDVALRCDPISGHVSLFWYQQALGQGPEFLTYFQNEAQLDKSGLPSDRFFAERPEGSVSTLKIQRTQQEDSAVYLCASSLIGNRGWPNTGELFFGEGSRLTVL.

The CDR3 region is CASSFFETGAYEQYF. As DNA, the CDR3 is TGTGCCAGCAGCTTTTTTGAAACAGGGGCCTACGAGCAGTACTTC. The chain combines TRBV7-9 with TRBJ2-7; 7 bases line up with TRBD1. The CDR3 length is 15 residues. Germline trimming cut 3 bases from V and 2 bases from J; bases unmatched to any gene: 7. Germline CDR1 is SEHNR and CDR2 is FQNEAQ (reference sequence).

The V and J genes are TRBV5-1 and TRBJ2-5, with 13 bases matching TRBD2. The germline V gene encodes CDR1 SGHRS and CDR2 YFSETQ. This CDR3 comprises 15 residues. The J segment lost 4 bases and the V segment lost 4 bases, leaving 4 bases of the junction unmatched. Here the CDR3 DNA reads TGCGCCAGCAGCAGGGGACTAGCGGGGTTAGAGACCCAGTACTTC. Its translation: CASSRGLAGLETQYF.

This rearrangement joins TRBV2 to TRBJ2-1; D gene uncertain. Germline CDR1 SNHLY, CDR2 FYNNEI. Trimming cost V 10 bases and J 2 bases, with 12 bases left between them. The CDR3 spans 13 residues. The CDR3 protein is CATQTPAYNEQFF. The DNA for the CDR3 is TGTGCCACCCAGACACCTGCCTACAATGAGCAGTTCTTC.

This clone turned up a few times. The chain carries TRBV10-3 and TRBJ2-6; D may be TRBD1 (5 bases). V lost 10 bases and J 0 bases, leaving 10 bases between the germline ends. The CDR3 spans 14 residues. Germline V lookup: CDR1 ENHRY, CDR2 SYGVKD. The CDR3: CATGQGSGANVLTF. CDR3 bases: TGTGCCACCGGGCAGGGCTCTGGGGCCAACGTCCTGACTTTC.